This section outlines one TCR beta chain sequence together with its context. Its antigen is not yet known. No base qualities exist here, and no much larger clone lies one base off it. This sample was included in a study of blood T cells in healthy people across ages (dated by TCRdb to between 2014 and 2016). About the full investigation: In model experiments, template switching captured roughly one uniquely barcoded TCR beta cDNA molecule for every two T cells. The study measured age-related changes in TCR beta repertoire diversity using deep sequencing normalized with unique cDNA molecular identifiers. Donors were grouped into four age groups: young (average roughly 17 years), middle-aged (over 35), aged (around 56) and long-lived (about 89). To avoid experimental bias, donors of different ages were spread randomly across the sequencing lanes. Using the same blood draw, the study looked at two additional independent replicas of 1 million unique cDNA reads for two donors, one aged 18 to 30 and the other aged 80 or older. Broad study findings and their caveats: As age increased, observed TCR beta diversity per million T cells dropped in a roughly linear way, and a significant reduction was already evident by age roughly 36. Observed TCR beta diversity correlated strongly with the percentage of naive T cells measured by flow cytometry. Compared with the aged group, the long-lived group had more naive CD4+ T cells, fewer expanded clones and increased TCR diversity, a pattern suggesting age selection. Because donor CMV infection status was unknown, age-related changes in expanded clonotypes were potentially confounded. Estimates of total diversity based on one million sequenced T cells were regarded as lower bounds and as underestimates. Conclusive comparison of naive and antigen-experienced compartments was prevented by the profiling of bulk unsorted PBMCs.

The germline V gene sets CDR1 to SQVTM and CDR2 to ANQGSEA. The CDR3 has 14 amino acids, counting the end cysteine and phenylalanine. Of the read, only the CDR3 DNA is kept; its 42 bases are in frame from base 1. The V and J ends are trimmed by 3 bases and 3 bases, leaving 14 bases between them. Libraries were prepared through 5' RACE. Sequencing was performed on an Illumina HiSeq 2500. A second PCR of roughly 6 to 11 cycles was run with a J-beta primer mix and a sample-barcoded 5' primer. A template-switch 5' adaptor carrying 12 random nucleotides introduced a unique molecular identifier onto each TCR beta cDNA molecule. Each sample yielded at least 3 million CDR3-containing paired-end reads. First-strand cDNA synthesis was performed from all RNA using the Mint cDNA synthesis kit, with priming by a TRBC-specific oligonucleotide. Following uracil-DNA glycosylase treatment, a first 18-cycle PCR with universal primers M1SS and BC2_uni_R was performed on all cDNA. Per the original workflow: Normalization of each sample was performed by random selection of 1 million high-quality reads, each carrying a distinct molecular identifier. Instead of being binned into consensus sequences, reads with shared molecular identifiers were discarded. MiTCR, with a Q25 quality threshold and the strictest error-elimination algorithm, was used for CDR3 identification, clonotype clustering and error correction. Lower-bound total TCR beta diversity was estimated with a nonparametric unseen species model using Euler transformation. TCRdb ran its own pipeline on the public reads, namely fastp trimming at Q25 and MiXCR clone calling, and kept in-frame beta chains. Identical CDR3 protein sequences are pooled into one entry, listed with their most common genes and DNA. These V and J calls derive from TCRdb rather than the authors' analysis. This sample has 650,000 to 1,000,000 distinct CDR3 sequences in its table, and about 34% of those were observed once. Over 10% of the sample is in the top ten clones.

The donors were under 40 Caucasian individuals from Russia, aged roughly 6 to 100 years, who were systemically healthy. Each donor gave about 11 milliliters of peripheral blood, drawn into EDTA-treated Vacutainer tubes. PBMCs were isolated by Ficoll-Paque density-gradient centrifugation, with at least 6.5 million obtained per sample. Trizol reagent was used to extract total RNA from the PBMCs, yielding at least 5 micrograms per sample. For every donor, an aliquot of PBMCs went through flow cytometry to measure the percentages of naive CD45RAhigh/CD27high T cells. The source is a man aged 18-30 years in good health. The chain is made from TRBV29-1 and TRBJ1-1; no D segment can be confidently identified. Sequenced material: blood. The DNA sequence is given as TGCAGCGTTGAGGACTATCCGGAGGACACTGAAGCTTTCTTT. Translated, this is CSVEDYPEDTEAFF.